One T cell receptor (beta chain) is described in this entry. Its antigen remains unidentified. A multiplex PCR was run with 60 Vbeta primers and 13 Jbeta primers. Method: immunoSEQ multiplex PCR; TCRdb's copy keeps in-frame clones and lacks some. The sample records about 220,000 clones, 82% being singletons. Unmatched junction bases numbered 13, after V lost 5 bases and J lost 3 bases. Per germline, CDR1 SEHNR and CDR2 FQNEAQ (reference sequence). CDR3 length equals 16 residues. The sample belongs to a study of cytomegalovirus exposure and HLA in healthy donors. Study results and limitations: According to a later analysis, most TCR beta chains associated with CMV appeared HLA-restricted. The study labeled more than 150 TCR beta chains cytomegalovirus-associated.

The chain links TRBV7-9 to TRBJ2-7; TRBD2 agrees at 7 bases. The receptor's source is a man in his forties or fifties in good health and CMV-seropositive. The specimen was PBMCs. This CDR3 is CASSPLGGGLGYEQYF. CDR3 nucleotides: TGTGCCAGCAGCCCTCTTGGGGGAGGGCTTGGCTACGAGCAGTACTTC.